This is a list of T cell receptor beta chains from one sample in a study of blood T cells in healthy people across ages. One entry per CDR3 protein, called by TCRdb with MiXCR from the 5' RACE reads. The sample has 980,000 or so distinct CDR3 sequences; around 46% are singletons. Sequenced input: blood. The receptors originated from a man younger than 45 in good health. Both conserved end residues are part of each CDR3. D genes are given only for firm matches. The listing skips clone size in some rows; elsewhere it reads once, few, many or a size class.

size	D	V	J	length	CDR3	DNA
-	TRBD1	TRBV12-3/TRBV12-4	TRBJ1-2	15	CASSRTGTGRHGYTF	TGTGCCAGCAGCCGTACCGGGACAGGGCGTCATGGCTACACCTTC
-	TRBD2	TRBV20-1	TRBJ2-3	14	CSAAHPSGGDTQYF	TGCAGTGCTGCGCATCCTAGCGGTGGGGATACGCAGTATTTT
-	TRBD1	TRBV4-2	TRBJ2-1	13	CASSQRGHNEQFF	TGTGCCAGCAGCCAAAGGGGGCACAATGAGCAGTTCTTC
-	-	TRBV20-1	TRBJ2-5	15	CSASPQTRTRETQYF	TGCAGTGCTAGTCCCCAGACTAGAACTCGGGAGACCCAGTACTTC
-	TRBD1	TRBV20-1	TRBJ2-1	15	CSAKRDRLSYNEQFF	TGCAGTGCCAAAAGGGACAGGCTCTCCTACAATGAGCAGTTCTTC
-	TRBD1	TRBV5-1	TRBJ2-7	15	CASSLVAGQGNEQYF	TGCGCCAGCAGCTTGGTTGCAGGACAGGGGAACGAGCAGTACTTC
once	TRBD2	TRBV5-1	TRBJ2-3	22	CASSLEPSSGGAAARIADTQYF	TGCGCCAGCAGCTTGGAGCCCTCCAGCGGGGGAGCGGCGGCAAGAATTGCAGATACGCAGTATTTT
-	TRBD1	TRBV15	TRBJ2-7	15	CAIARDRGYTDEQYF	TGTGCCATCGCACGGGACAGGGGGTATACTGACGAGCAGTACTTC
many	TRBD2	TRBV9	TRBJ2-3	14	CASSVGGSTDTQYF	TGTGCCAGCAGTGTGGGGGGGAGCACAGATACGCAGTATTTT
-	TRBD2	TRBV4-2	TRBJ2-5	14	CASSQDQVAGEQYF	TGTGCCAGCAGCCAAGATCAGGTAGCGGGTGAGCAGTACTTC
many	-	TRBV6-5	TRBJ2-5	16	CASSYSPPATRETQYF	TGTGCCAGCAGTTACTCTCCCCCCGCCACCCGAGAGACCCAGTACTTC